This T cell receptor (beta chain) derives from a study of regulatory T cells in long-lasting Graves disease (dated by TCRdb to 2020 to 2023). Turning to the overall study: In the newly diagnosed Graves' disease group, patients had been taking antithyroid drugs for less than 3 months. Peripheral blood TCR sequencing and RNA sequencing compared persistent Graves' disease patients with newly diagnosed Graves' disease patients. The study took place in China and was registered as a clinical trial. TCR sequencing covered some 13 persistent and around 20 newly diagnosed Graves' disease patients, some 33 samples in total.

V lost 2 bases and J lost 6 bases; the stretch between them is 13 bases long. CDR1 and CDR2 (MNHEY, SVGAGI) derive from the germline V gene. The CDR3 spans 14 residues, from the cysteine through the phenylalanine. The read is trimmed to its CDR3 DNA, 42 bases read in frame from base 1. Library preparation used multiplex PCR. Sequencing was carried out with an Illumina HiSeq 4000. CDR3 regions were amplified by Arm-PCR with iRepertoire HTBI primers to construct TCR beta libraries. Gel purification was performed on PCR products prior to sequencing. The authors' pipeline ran thus. Across samples, 55 to 80 TRBV and 13 to 15 TRBJ segments were identified and used for gene usage analysis of CDR3 amino acid clonotypes. COPE and FqMerger were used to merge the filtered high-quality paired reads into contigs. BLAST was used to align contigs to IMGT TRBV, TRBD and TRBJ reference genes, and CDR3 was defined according to IMGT. Any clonotype with a frequency above 0.1% was counted as a highly expanded clone. Shannon entropy was used to measure repertoire diversity, and the Gini coefficient was used to measure V-J evenness. A clonotype found in more than one individual was treated as public. Through fastp at Q25 and MiXCR, TCRdb rebuilt clones from the public reads, retaining in-frame beta chains. One record per CDR3 amino acid sequence lists the most common genes and DNA. TCRdb's processing, not the authors' own work, is the source of the V and J calls. This sample comprises around 450,000 distinct CDR3 sequences, more than 13% of them detected only once. Approximately 15% of the sample belongs to the ten largest clones.

A note on this clonotype: Its antigen remains unidentified. Per-base qualities were not stored, and no clone one base away is much larger.

Interpreted using the paper, the time point label stands for: newly diagnosed GD, antithyroid drugs for less than 3 months. For both TCR sequencing and RNA sequencing, RNA was extracted from PBMCs using TRIzol. The diagnosis of Graves' disease followed American Thyroid Association guidelines. Patients were recruited from an endocrinology department in Xi'an, China. Each patient gave roughly 8.4 milliliters of peripheral blood, collected in an EDTA anticoagulant tube. PBMCs were isolated by Ficoll Paque Plus density gradient separation without further T cell sorting. RNA quality was checked with an Agilent 2100 Bioanalyzer and agarose gel, and concentration with a NanoDrop 2000. The paper as a whole reports these results and caveats: Compared with newly diagnosed patients, patients with persistent Graves' disease had lower TCR Shannon entropy and fewer highly expanded clones, which suggests clonal expansion. Sequencing and analysis were restricted to the TCR beta chain. A larger number of public clonotypes was shared among persistent patients (fewer than 3,000) than among newly diagnosed patients (approximately 930). The small sample size was acknowledged by the authors as a limitation that may reduce accuracy. The study examined only peripheral blood because the primary lesion, thyroid tissue, could not be accessed. TRBV28, TRBJ1-2 and TRBJ2-5 were preferentially used in persistent disease, while TRBV20-1 and TRBJ2-1 were favored in newly diagnosed disease.

This same sample was also part of a study on T cells in Graves' hyperthyroidism and ophthalmopathy. As that second paper reports: Stable Graves' hyperthyroidism was defined as the absence of progression to ophthalmopathy over 18 months of follow-up. The hyperthyroidism patients were between 18 and 65 years old and newly diagnosed, with a disease duration of less than 2 months. Patients with uncontrolled infections, other autoimmune diseases, pregnancy or lactation were excluded. Diagnoses relied on clinical symptoms, serum thyroxine and TRAb, thyroid ultrasound and orbital computed tomography. A first-round RT-PCR of the TCR CDR3 used the HTBI primer set with the Qiagen OneStep RT-PCR kit. Most expanded thyroid clonotypes (frequency above 0.001) were also detected in blood, suggesting blood repertoires may reflect thyroid immune responses. Ophthalmopathy was separated from stable hyperthyroidism by a 13 V-J signature model, with roughly 88% sensitivity and roughly 84% specificity obtained in cross-validation and 80%/75% obtained in testing. In validation, the model predicted progression to ophthalmopathy a median of 6.5 months before onset, with approximately 70% sensitivity and nearly 75% specificity. To identify distinguishing TCR V-J signatures, a discovery cohort of 90 to 100 patients was used, comprising 40 to 45 with Graves' ophthalmopathy and around 57 with stable Graves' hyperthyroidism. An independent validation cohort of under 20 hyperthyroidism patients and about 16 patients who later progressed to ophthalmopathy tested prospective prediction of ophthalmopathy. The 100 or so discovery patients were randomly divided into training and test sets at a 7:3 ratio. In addition, the study compared T-cell repertoires in thyroid tissue and in blood from over 5 Graves' hyperthyroidism patients. Following sampling, methimazole starting at 30 mg daily was given to hyperthyroidism patients, and high-dose intravenous methylprednisolone was given to ophthalmopathy patients. Libraries were constructed in a second round of multiplex PCR, after which size selection and purification were carried out. The libraries were sequenced on an Illumina HiSeq2000 using paired-end 100 bp reads. SOAPnuke was used to process the raw data, removing reads that contained adapters or uncalled bases, had a mean Phred below 15, or lacked an exact match to the constant primer or identifier. High-quality paired reads were merged with COPE v1.2.5, and unique nucleotide sequences were defined as clonotypes. MiTCR v1.1 was used to align clonotypes to the IMGT TRBV, TRBD and TRBJ reference segments. Only V-J combinations with frequency above 0.0001, covering about 99% of repertoires, were analysed. A TCS score was defined as the ratio of F50 (clonal expansion) to E x V (chaos), with BLOSUM62-based TCRdist applied between CDR3 peptides within each V-J. Welch's t-statistics and random forest reduced around 510 V-J features to 13, which were used in a naive Bayes classifier (R e1071). No statistical method was used to set the sample size in advance, and investigators knew the group allocation. TCR Vbeta CDR3 sequencing of 135 peripheral blood samples (roughly 43 ophthalmopathy, 75 hyperthyroidism and roughly 17 progressor patients) is reported in the paper.

Specimen: peripheral blood mononuclear cells (PBMCs), collected at new diagnosis, from a patient treated with antithyroid drugs. The sequence was obtained from a woman aged 25 to 45 with Graves disease. Donor details come from another sample of the same person, matched by shared clones. The rearrangement combines TRBV6-5 with TRBJ1-2; the D gene cannot be resolved reliably. The DNA sequence is given as TGTGCCAGCAGTTACGATCGCCAACGGAATGGCTACACCTTC. This gives the protein CASSYDRQRNGYTF.